The 2 T cell receptor beta chains presented below share a single source sample, sequenced in a study of blood T cell repertoires in COVID-19. TCRdb's copy holds only in-frame clones and misses some; the assay was immunoSEQ multiplex PCR. The sample holds fewer than 250,000 clones, around four fifths seen once. Sequenced material: peripheral blood. Source of these receptors: a man in his fifties or sixties with acute or convalescent COVID-19.

The chain is built from TRBV4-1 and TRBJ1-5; D remains unclear. Germline CDR1 is MGHRA and CDR2 is YSYEKL. The CDR3 has 16 amino acids. V was shortened by 2 bases and J by 7 bases, with 18 bases between the two germline ends. The CDR3 here is CASSQSGQDFSQPQHF. As DNA, the CDR3 is TGCGCCAGCAGCCAAAGCGGGCAGGACTTCTCCCAGCCCCAGCATTTT.

The chain combines TRBV28 with TRBJ1-5; 10 nucleotides align to TRBD1. The V and J ends lost 6 bases and 3 bases, in that order; junction bases with no gene match: 14. Germline CDR1 reads MDHEN; CDR2 reads SYDVKM. The CDR3 is 18 residues long. The CDR3 DNA follows: TGTGCCAGCAGCTTAGTCCGGGACAGGGGTAGGGCCAATCAGCCCCAGCATTTT. It yields the protein CASSLVRDRGRANQPQHF.